The 20 T cell receptor beta chains below come from one sample, sequenced in a study of metastatic and nonmetastatic thyroid tumors. MiXCR was used by TCRdb to re-call the PCR reads. The sample consists of some 5,500 clones, 30% of them appearing once. All patients were untreated before thyroid surgery. Sequenced: adjacent normal tissue. These receptors were collected from a female donor with papillary thyroid cancer or a benign thyroid nodule (not recorded which). Some clones in this sample may be carry-over from other donors' samples.

The chain joins TRBV7-2 to TRBJ2-7; 10 positions agree with TRBD1. V was clipped by 5 bases and J by 2 bases; unmatched bases: 6. Germline V gene lookup returns CDR1 SGHTA and CDR2 FQGNSA. The CDR3 consists of 15 residues. CDR3 DNA: TGTGCCAGCAGCCTAGGGGGGACAGGGGCCTACGAGCAGTACTTC. Protein: CASSLGGTGAYEQYF.

Note on this clone: The junction differs from germline at one of its ends, possibly a read error. This sequence joins TRBV7-8 and TRBJ1-6; D perhaps matches TRBD1 (5 bases). The germline gives CDR1 SGHVS, CDR2 FQNEAQ. The CDR3 totals 16 residues. CDR3 residues: CTNSLGTSSYNPPLHF. The CDR3 nucleotides are TGTACCAACAGCTTAGGGACGAGCTCCTATAATCCACCCCTCCACTTT.

Only one count was recorded for this clone. This rearrangement joins TRBV30 to TRBJ2-7, with a tentative D call TRBD1 (6 bases). The CDR3 is 11 amino acids. With 3 bases removed from V and 4 bases from J, the gap between germline ends came to 7 bases. CDR1 and CDR2 (germline): GTSNPN, SVGIG (reference sequence). CDR3 bases: TGTGCCTGGAGGGGACAATACGAGCAGTACTTC. It yields the protein CAWRGQYEQYF.

This rearrangement joins TRBV2 to TRBJ2-1, with D perhaps matching TRBD1 or TRBD2 (6 bases each). Between the trimmed V and J ends, which lost 6 bases and 10 bases, there was a span of 16 bases. The CDR3 has 13 amino acids. Looked up from germline, CDR1 is SNHLY and CDR2 is FYNNEI. CDR3 bases: TGTGCCAGCAGCGAAAGGGGGGCCGGAGAGCAGTTCTTC. It encodes CASSERGAGEQFF.

The CDR3, as DNA: TGTGCCAGCAGCCTAAGGTCCTCCTATGGCTACACCTTC. It translates to CASSLRSSYGYTF. The V gene is TRBV6-4, the J gene TRBJ1-2, with D hard to call. Germline V gene sequence: CDR1 MRHNA, CDR2 SNTAGT. The V gene lost 6 bases and the J gene lost 4 bases, with 12 bases spanning the gap. CDR3 length: 13 residues.

Only one count was recorded for this clone. The chain is built from TRBV11-2 and TRBJ1-1; tentatively, D is TRBD1 (5 bases). The V end was cut by 5 bases, the J end by 8 bases, with 12 bases between. Looked up from germline, CDR1 is SGHAT and CDR2 is FQNNGV. The CDR3 contains 12 residues. As DNA, the CDR3 is TGTGCCAGCAGCGTATATAGGACAGAAGCTTTCTTT. Translating it yields CASSVYRTEAFF.

The genes are TRBV30 and TRBJ2-7, with a tentative D call TRBD2 (5 bases). The germline V gene has CDR1 GTSNPN and CDR2 SVGIG (reference sequence). The length of the CDR3 is 12 residues. Trimming stripped 3 bases from V and 7 bases from J, with 13 bases between. The CDR3 region is CAWRAGDGEQYF. CDR3 DNA sequence: TGTGCCTGGAGGGCCGGGGATGGGGAGCAGTACTTC.

This clone was observed a few times. The CDR3, as DNA: TGTGCCAGCAGTTACTCCGGATTCGACGAGTACCAGGGGGAGACCCAGTACTTC. Translating gives CASSYSGFDEYQGETQYF. The chain links TRBV6-5 to TRBJ2-5; the D gene is possibly TRBD1 (6 bases). The CDR3 length is 18 residues. V shed 0 bases and J shed 5 bases, with 22 bases lying between them. Per germline, CDR1 MNHEY and CDR2 SVGAGI.

With regard to this clone: This may be a read error: a much more frequent sequence differs by one nucleotide. CDR3 nucleotide sequence: TGTGCCGGCACCATAACAGGGTTCCAAGAGACCCAGTACTTC. This encodes CAGTITGFQETQYF. The chain employs TRBV6-2 or TRBV6-3 and TRBJ2-5; D possibly corresponds to TRBD1 (6 bases). The CDR3 covers 14 residues. Deletions cut 11 bases from V and 1 base from J, with 17 bases between. Germline values: CDR1 MNHEY, CDR2 SVGEGT.

This clone was counted ten times or more. This could be a read error, since a much larger clone is one nucleotide away. The V gene is TRBV28, the J gene TRBJ2-3; D gene unclear. The CDR3 is made up of 15 amino acids. Germline CDR1 and CDR2: MDHEN and SYDVKM. The CDR3, as DNA: TGTGCCAGCAGACGCCTAGATTTTGGCACAGATACGCGGTATTTT. It specifies CASRRLDFGTDTRYF.

This clone came up a few times. The chain carries TRBV6-2 or TRBV6-3 and TRBJ1-5, with 8 nucleotides matching TRBD1. In germline, CDR1 is MNHEY, CDR2 SVGEGT. Trimming cost V 0 bases and J 7 bases; bases outside gene matches: 5. The CDR3 sequence is 15 residues long. DNA for the CDR3: TGTGCCAGCAGTTACTCGGGACAGGTGGAACAGCCCCAGCATTTT. It translates to CASSYSGQVEQPQHF.

This clone appeared a few times. The chain employs TRBV12-3 or TRBV12-4 and TRBJ1-6; 10 bases map to TRBD1. This CDR3 has 14 residues. V lost 6 bases, J lost 6 bases, and 2 bases stayed unmatched. The CDR3 sequence is CASSRQGANSPLHF. The CDR3 nucleotides are TGTGCCAGCAGCAGACAGGGGGCTAATTCACCCCTCCACTTT.

This chain uses TRBV15 with TRBJ2-1; a weak D match, TRBD2 (6 bases). V was cut by 9 bases and J by 4 bases, with 13 bases left in between. CDR3 length equals 13 residues. Germline V gene data show CDR1 as LNHNV and CDR2 as YYDKDF (reference sequence). CDR3 amino acids: CATGTSIYNEQFF. The CDR3, as DNA: TGTGCCACTGGGACTTCCATTTACAATGAGCAGTTCTTC.

The V call is TRBV11-2, the J call TRBJ2-1; TRBD2 might be the D (6 bases). The germline V gene encodes CDR1 SGHAT and CDR2 FQNNGV. The CDR3 runs to 16 residues. Deletions cut 2 bases from V and 3 bases from J, with 14 bases between. The CDR3 coding sequence is TGTGCCAGCAGCTTAACCCACGGGGAGGTCTACAATGAGCAGTTCTTC. This codes for CASSLTHGEVYNEQFF.

The chain has TRBV27 and TRBJ2-3; 9 nucleotides align to TRBD2. V lost 4 bases, J lost 0 bases, and 5 bases stayed unmatched. The CDR3 is 16 residues long. Looked up from germline, CDR1 is MNHEY and CDR2 is SMNVEV (reference sequence). This CDR3 is CASSSLAGASTDTQYF. The CDR3 DNA sequence: TGTGCCAGCAGTTCATTAGCGGGAGCTAGCACAGATACGCAGTATTTT.

This clone has only a few counts. The chain couples TRBV27 to TRBJ1-1; D uncertain. Trimming stripped 3 bases from V and 3 bases from J, with 8 bases between. The V gene's germline CDR1 is MNHEY and CDR2 SMNVEV (reference sequence). This CDR3 is 13 amino acids long. Here the CDR3 DNA reads TGTGCCAGCAGTTTGACTGATTACACTGAAGCTTTCTTT. This gives the protein CASSLTDYTEAFF.

The chain couples TRBV10-3 to TRBJ2-1; TRBD2 matches at 9 bases. Germline values: CDR1 ENHRY, CDR2 SYGVKD. The CDR3 is made up of 17 amino acids. J was trimmed by 2 bases and V by 4 bases; bases with no gene match: 9. Here the CDR3 DNA reads TGTGCCATCAGTGCTAGACTAGCGGAGACTACCTACAATGAGCAGTTCTTC. The encoded protein is CAISARLAETTYNEQFF.

The chain couples TRBV7-6 to TRBJ1-1; 9 nucleotides align to TRBD1. V lost 5 bases and J lost 1; bases outside the gene matches: 5. This CDR3 has 15 amino acids. Germline loops: CDR1 SGHVS, CDR2 FNYEAQ. The CDR3 nucleotides are TGTGCCAGCAGCCCGACAGGGGGGGAGAACACTGAAGCTTTCTTT. Translating gives CASSPTGGENTEAFF.

This clone was counted between two and nine times. The chain links TRBV28 to TRBJ1-2; a possible D gene is TRBD1 (5 bases). V was cut by 6 bases and J by 2 bases, with 16 bases left in between. The CDR3 consists of 15 residues. Looked up from germline, CDR1 is MDHEN and CDR2 is SYDVKM. The CDR3 DNA follows: TGTGCCAGCAGCTGGGTGGGGCCCAAAAACTATGGCTACACCTTC. The encoded protein is CASSWVGPKNYGYTF.

The CDR3 coding sequence is TGTGCCAGCAGTTTAGCCGGTTATTCACCCCTCCACTTT. Amino acid sequence: CASSLAGYSPLHF. The genes are TRBV27 and TRBJ1-6; D gene uncertain. CDR1 and CDR2 (germline): MNHEY, SMNVEV (reference sequence). The V and J ends lost 2 bases and 8 bases respectively, with 7 bases between them. The CDR3 consists of 13 residues.